The entry below gives a single T cell receptor beta chain sequence along with its context. This clonotype was recorded a few times. Which antigen it targets is not known. Base qualities are missing; no much larger clone stands one base away. Peripheral blood CD8+ and CD4+ T cells from healthy donors, Susac syndrome patients and multiple sclerosis patients were profiled by high-throughput TCR beta sequencing. The multiple sclerosis controls were treatment-naive patients who had stable or active relapsing-remitting disease and met the revised McDonald criteria. Bulk CD8+ and CD4+ T cells were purified by magnetic negative isolation, whereas CD8+ TEMRA cells were enriched by FACS. Blood was collected in EDTA tubes and processed within 24 hours, with PBMCs isolated through density gradient centrifugation. PBMCs intended for TCR sequencing were cryopreserved in liquid nitrogen and thawed later in a water bath at 37 degrees C. The sorted or isolated CD4+, CD8+ and CD8+ TEMRA cells had a purity of 90% or higher.

The sample originates from a study of CD8 T cells in Susac syndrome (dated by TCRdb to about 2019). Regarding the research as a whole: Whether CD8+ T cell activation and differentiation in Susac syndrome was antigen driven was tested using repertoire sequencing. The clonality of the CD8+ T cell repertoire was compared across 11 to 12 healthy donors, roughly 14 Susac syndrome patients and around 15 multiple sclerosis patients. Paper-wide results and their limitations: The number of individuals in the TCR sequencing and HLA analysis was acknowledged as relatively small.

RNA was extracted using the RNeasy kit, and roughly 0.5 to 1 ug of the RNA was reverse transcribed with random hexamers. TCR beta CDR3 regions were amplified with the immunoSEQ multiplex PCR assay covering 54 Vbeta and 13 Jbeta segments. To correct PCR amplification bias, a synthetic template baseline was used for both primer optimization and computational correction. Turning to the authors' computational methods: Reads were annotated to V, D and J genes according to IMGT and were analyzed with immunoSEQ Analyzer, with only productive sequences retained. Clonality was calculated as one minus the Shannon entropy normalized by log2 of the number of productive unique sequences. For each patient and control, public and private clones were evaluated within the 100 most prevalent clones. A clone was defined as Susac-specific if it was absent from the healthy and MS cohorts, from roughly 1,000 published viral clones and from other ImmuneACCESS disease sequences. TCRdb trimmed the raw reads at Q25, called clones with MiXCR and kept productive beta chains. Every CDR3 protein is listed once, alongside the most common genes and DNA of its rows. What appears here as the V and J calls and clone size reflects TCRdb's work, not the paper's. This sample comprises just over 150,000 distinct CDR3 sequences, around 95% of them detected only once. 0.2% to 0.25% of the sample rests with the top ten.

As encoded in the germline V gene, CDR1 is SGDLS while CDR2 is YYNGEE. The CDR3 goes from the cysteine to the phenylalanine over 12 residues. Of the read, only the CDR3 DNA is kept; its 36 bases are in frame from base 1. Relative to germline, V is 5 bases shorter and J is 0 bases shorter, with 5 bases between their ends. The rearrangement joined TRBV9 to TRBJ1-2; no D gene can be assigned with confidence. This TCR was recovered from a human donor with multiple sclerosis. Sequencing was carried out using CD8+ T cells from PBMCs. CDR3 reads: CASSPPNYGYTF. The nucleotide sequence reads TGTGCCAGCAGTCCTCCTAACTATGGCTACACCTTC.